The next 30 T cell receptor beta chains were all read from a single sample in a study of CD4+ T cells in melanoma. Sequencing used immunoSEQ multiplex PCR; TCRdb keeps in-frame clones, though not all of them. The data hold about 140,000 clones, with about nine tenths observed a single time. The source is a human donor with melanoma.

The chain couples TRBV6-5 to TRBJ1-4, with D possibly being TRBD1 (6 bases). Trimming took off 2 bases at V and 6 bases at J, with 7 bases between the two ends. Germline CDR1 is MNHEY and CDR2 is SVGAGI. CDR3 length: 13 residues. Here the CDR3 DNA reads TGTGCCAGCAGTTACAGGGGGTATGAAAAACTGTTTTTT. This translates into CASSYRGYEKLFF.

The CDR3: CASSPLESTDTQYF. The CDR3 region has the DNA TGTGCCAGCTCACCACTGGAGAGCACAGATACGCAGTATTTT. V usage is TRBV18 and J usage is TRBJ2-3; D ambiguous. The CDR3 length is 14 residues. Germline values: CDR1 KGHSH, CDR2 LQKENI. V was shortened by 1 base and J by 0 bases, with 5 bases between the two germline ends.

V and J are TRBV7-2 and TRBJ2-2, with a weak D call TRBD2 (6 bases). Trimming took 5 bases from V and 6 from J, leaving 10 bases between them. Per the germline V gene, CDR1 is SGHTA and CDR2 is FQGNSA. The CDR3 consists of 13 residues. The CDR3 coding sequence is TGTGCCAGCAGCCTATTAGCGGCCGGGGAGCTGTTTTTT. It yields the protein CASSLLAAGELFF.

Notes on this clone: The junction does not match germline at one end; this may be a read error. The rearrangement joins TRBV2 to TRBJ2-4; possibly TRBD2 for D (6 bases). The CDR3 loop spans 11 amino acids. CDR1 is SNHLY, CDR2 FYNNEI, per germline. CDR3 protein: CASREGRYTHF. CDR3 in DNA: TGTGCCAGCAGGGAGGGCCGGTATACGCACTTC. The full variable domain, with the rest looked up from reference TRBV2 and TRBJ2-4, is EPEVTQTPSHQVTQMGQEVILRCVPISNHLYFYWYRQILGQKVEFLVSFYNNEISEKSEIFDDQFSVERPDGSNFTLKIRSTKLEDSAMYFCASREGRYTHFGAGTRLSVL.

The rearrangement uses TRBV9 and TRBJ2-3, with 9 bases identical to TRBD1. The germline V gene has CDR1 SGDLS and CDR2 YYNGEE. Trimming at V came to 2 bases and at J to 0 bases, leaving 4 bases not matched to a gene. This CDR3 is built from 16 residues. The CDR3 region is CASSVGTGISTDTQYF. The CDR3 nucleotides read TGTGCCAGCAGCGTCGGGACAGGGATTAGCACAGATACGCAGTATTTT.

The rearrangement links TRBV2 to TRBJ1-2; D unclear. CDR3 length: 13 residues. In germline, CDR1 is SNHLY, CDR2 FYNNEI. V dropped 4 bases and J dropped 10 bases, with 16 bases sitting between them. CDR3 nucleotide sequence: TGTGCCAGCAGTGTAGGCTCATCGGGATCCTACACCTTC. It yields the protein CASSVGSSGSYTF.

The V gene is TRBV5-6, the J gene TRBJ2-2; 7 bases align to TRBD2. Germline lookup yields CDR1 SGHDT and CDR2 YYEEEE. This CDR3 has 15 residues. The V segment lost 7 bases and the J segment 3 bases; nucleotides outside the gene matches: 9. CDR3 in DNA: TGTGCCAGCTCCAGACTAGCAGCTGACACCGGGGAGCTGTTTTTT. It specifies CASSRLAADTGELFF.

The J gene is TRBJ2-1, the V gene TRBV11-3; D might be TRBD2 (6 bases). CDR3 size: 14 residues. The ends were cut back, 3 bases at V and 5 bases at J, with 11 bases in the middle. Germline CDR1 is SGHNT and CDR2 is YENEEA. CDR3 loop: CASSLDRGNNEQFF. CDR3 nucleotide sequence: TGTGCCAGCAGCTTGGACCGGGGGAACAATGAGCAGTTCTTC.

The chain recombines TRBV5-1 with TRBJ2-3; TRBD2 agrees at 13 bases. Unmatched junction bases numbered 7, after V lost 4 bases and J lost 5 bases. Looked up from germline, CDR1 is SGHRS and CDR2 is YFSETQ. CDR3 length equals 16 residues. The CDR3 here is CASSPGLAGVIDTQYF. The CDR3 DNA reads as TGCGCCAGCAGCCCAGGACTAGCGGGGGTTATAGATACGCAGTATTTT.

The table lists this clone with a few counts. The chain's CDR3 is CASSISRDRGYGYTF. The CDR3 nucleotides are TGTGCCAGCAGCATAAGCCGGGACAGGGGCTATGGCTACACCTTC. The J gene is TRBJ1-2, the V gene TRBV5-5, with 10 bases fitting TRBD1. Germline lookup yields CDR1 SGHKS and CDR2 YYEKEE (reference sequence). V lost 4 bases to trimming and J lost 4 bases; unmatched junction nucleotides: 7. The CDR3 extends over 15 amino acids.

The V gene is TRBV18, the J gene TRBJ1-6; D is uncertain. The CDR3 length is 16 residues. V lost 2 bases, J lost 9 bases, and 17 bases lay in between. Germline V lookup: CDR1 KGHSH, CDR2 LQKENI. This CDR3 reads CASSPSSGAIGSPLHF. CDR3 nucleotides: TGTGCCAGCTCACCATCATCGGGTGCGATAGGTTCACCCCTCCACTTT.

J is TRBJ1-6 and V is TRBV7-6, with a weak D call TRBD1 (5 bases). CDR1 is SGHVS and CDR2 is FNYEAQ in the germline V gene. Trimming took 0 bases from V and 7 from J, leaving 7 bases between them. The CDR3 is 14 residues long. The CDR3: CASSLAGVNSPLHF. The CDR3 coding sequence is TGTGCCAGCAGCTTAGCAGGGGTGAATTCACCCCTCCACTTT.

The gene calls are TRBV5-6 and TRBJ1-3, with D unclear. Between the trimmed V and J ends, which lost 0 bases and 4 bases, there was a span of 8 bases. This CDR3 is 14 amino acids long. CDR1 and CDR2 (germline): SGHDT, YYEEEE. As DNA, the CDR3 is TGTGCCAGCAGCTTGGGACGTTGGGGAAACACCATATATTTT. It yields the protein CASSLGRWGNTIYF.

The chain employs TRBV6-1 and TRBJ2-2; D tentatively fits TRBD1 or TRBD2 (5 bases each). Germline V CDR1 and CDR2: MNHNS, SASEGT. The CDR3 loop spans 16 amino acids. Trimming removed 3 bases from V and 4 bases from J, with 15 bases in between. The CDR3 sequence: CASSELVGPSTGELFF. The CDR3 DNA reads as TGTGCCAGCAGTGAGCTTGTGGGACCAAGCACCGGGGAGCTGTTTTTT.

DNA for the CDR3: TGTGCCAGTAGTATGGGAGACAGGGTTAGAGCTTTCTTT. It encodes CASSMGDRVRAFF. The chain recombines TRBV19 with TRBJ1-1; 7 bases map to TRBD1. V lost 3 bases to trimming and J lost 10 bases; unmatched junction nucleotides: 8. CDR3 length equals 13 residues. Germline V gene sequence: CDR1 LNHDA, CDR2 SQIVND (reference sequence).

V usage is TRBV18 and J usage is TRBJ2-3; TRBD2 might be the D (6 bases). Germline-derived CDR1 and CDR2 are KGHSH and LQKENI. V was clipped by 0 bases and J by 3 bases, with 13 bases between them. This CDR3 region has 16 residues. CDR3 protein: CASSPPGGRGTDTQYF. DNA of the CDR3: TGTGCCAGCTCACCACCGGGGGGACGGGGTACAGATACGCAGTATTTT.

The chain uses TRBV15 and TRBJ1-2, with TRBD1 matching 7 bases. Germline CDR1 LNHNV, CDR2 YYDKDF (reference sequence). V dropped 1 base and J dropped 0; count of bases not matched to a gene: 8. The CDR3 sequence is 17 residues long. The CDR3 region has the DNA TGTGCCACCAGCAGAGTCCACGGGACAGCAACTAACTATGGCTACACCTTC. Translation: CATSRVHGTATNYGYTF.

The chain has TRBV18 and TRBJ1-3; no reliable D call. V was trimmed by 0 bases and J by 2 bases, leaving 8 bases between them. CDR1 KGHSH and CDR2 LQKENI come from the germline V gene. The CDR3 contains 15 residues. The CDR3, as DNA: TGTGCCAGCTCACCACCTAACCGACCTGGAAACACCATATATTTT. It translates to CASSPPNRPGNTIYF.

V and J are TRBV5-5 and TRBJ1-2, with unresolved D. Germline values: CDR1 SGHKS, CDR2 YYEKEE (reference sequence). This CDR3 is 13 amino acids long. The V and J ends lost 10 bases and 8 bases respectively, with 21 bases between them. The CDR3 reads CACTGDITRGYTF. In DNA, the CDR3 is TGTGCCTGTACCGGGGATATAACGCGAGGCTACACCTTC.

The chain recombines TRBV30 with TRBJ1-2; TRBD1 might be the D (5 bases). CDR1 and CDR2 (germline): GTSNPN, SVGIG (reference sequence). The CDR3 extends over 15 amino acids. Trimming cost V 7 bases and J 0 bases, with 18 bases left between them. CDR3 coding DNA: TGTGCCTCTACGCAGGGTCTCCTACCTAACTATGGCTACACCTTC. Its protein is CASTQGLLPNYGYTF.

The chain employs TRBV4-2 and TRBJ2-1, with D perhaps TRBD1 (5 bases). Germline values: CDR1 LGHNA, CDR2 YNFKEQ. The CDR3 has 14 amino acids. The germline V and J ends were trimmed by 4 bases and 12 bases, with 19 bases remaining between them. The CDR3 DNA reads TGTGCCAGCAGCCCCTCGCAGGGCGACCCTGGGCAGTTCTTC. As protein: CASSPSQGDPGQFF.

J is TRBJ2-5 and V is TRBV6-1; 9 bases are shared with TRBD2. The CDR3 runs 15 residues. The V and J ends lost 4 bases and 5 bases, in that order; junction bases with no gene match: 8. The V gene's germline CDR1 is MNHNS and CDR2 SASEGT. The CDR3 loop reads CASSGLAGLDETQYF. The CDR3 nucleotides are TGTGCCAGCAGTGGTCTAGCGGGGTTAGATGAGACCCAGTACTTC.

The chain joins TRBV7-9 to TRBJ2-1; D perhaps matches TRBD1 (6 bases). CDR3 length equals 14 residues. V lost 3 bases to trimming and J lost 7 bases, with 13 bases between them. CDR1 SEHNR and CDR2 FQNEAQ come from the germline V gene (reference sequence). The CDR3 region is CASSLGTTGNEQFF. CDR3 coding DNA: TGTGCCAGCAGCTTGGGGACGACAGGTAATGAGCAGTTCTTC.

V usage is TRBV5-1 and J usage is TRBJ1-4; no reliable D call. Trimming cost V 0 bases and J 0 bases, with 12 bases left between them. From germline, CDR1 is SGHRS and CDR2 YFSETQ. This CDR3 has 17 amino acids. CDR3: CASSLGGPGATNEKLFF. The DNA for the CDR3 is TGCGCCAGCAGCTTGGGGGGTCCCGGGGCAACTAATGAAAAACTGTTTTTT.

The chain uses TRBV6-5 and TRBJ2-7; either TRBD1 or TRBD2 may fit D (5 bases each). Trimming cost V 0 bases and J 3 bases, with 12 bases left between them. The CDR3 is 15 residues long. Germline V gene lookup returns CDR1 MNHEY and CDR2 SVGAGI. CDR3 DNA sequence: TGTGCCAGCAGTTACTCAGTGTCAGGGAGCTACGAGCAGTACTTC. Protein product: CASSYSVSGSYEQYF.

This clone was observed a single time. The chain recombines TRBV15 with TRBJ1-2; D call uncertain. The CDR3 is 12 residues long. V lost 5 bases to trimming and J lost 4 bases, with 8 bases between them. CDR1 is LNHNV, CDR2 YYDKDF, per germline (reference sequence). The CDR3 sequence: CATSQVSYGYTF. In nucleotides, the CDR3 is TGTGCCACCAGCCAAGTTTCCTATGGCTACACCTTC.

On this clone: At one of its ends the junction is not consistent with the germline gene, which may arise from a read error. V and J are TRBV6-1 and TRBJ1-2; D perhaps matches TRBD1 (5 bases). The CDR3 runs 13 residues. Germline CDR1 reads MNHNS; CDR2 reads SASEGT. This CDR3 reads CASTPDKFRGAMF. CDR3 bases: TGTGCCAGCACCCCCGATAAATTCCGCGGGGCAATGTTC.

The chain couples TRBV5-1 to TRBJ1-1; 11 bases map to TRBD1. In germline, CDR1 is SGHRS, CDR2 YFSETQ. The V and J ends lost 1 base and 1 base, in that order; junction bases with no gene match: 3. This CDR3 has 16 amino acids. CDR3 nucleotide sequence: TGCGCCAGCAGCTTGAGGGACAGGGGGTCGAACACTGAAGCTTTCTTT. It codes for CASSLRDRGSNTEAFF.

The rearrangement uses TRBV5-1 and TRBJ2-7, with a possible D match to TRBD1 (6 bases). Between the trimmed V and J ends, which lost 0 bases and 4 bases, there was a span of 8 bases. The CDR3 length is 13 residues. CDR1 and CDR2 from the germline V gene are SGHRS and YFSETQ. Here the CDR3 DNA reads TGCGCCAGCAGCTTGGGGGGGCGGTACGAGCAGTACTTC. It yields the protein CASSLGGRYEQYF.

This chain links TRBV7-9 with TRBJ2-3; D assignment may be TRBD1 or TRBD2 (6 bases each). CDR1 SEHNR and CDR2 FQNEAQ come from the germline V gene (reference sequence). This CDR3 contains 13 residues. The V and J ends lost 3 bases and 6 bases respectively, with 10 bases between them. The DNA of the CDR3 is TGTGCCAGCAGCTTTATAGGGGGGGATACGCAGTATTTT. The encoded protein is CASSFIGGDTQYF.